Below, 23 T cell receptor beta chains from the same sample are listed, as sequenced in a study of human T cells and chemical hapten exposure. Sample time point: patch test 3, about 24 weeks after DPC sensitization. The treatment was: therapeutic diphenylcyclopropenone sensitization with weekly scalp DPC. TCRdb re-derived calls from the RACE reads in MiXCR, one entry per CDR3 protein. This repertoire shows roughly 84,000 distinct CDR3 sequences, approximately 11% found once; its top ten account for under 4.5%. Source: whole blood, taken in connection with sensitization to the hapten diphenylcyclopropenone (DPC). The receptors stem from a woman between 50 and 59 years old with alopecia areata. Some clones in this sample may be carry-over from other donors' samples.

This clonotype has a count of ten or more. V usage is TRBV29-1 and J usage is TRBJ2-7, with a weak D call TRBD1 (6 bases). The germline gives CDR1 SQVTM, CDR2 ANQGSEA. CDR3 length: 12 amino acids. V gave up 7 bases and J gave up 2 bases, with 12 bases separating them. The CDR3 spells CSGRDTAYEQYF. As DNA, the CDR3 is TGCAGCGGCCGGGACACTGCCTACGAGCAGTACTTC.

This clonotype was counted at least ten times. V is TRBV28 and J is TRBJ2-3; 7 bases are shared with TRBD1. CDR1 is MDHEN and CDR2 is SYDVKM in the germline V gene. The V and J ends lost 4 bases and 5 bases, in that order; junction bases with no gene match: 6. The CDR3 has 14 residues. CDR3 sequence: CASSYDRVGDTQYF. The CDR3 coding sequence is TGTGCCAGCAGTTACGACAGGGTCGGAGATACGCAGTATTTT.

The chain uses TRBV6-2 or TRBV6-3 and TRBJ2-1, with 8 bases that match TRBD2. Germline assignment: CDR1 MNHEY and CDR2 SVGEGT. The ends lost 5 bases at V and 7 bases at J; junction bases unmatched: 10. CDR3 length: 15 residues. CDR3 nucleotide sequence: TGTGCCAGCAGTCTCGGGAGGGCCAAGGGGAATGAGCAGTTCTTC. Translation gives CASSLGRAKGNEQFF.

There are many counts of this clonotype. V and J are TRBV2 and TRBJ1-4, with D maybe TRBD1 (6 bases). Per the germline V gene, CDR1 is SNHLY and CDR2 is FYNNEI. The V end was cut by 5 bases, the J end by 8 bases, with 12 bases between. The CDR3 is 13 amino acids. CDR3 residues: CASSWGAREKLFF. Here the CDR3 DNA reads TGTGCCAGCAGTTGGGGGGCGCGAGAAAAACTGTTTTTT. Using reference TRBV2 and TRBJ1-4 for the parts outside the CDR3, the full variable domain is EPEVTQTPSHQVTQMGQEVILRCVPISNHLYFYWYRQILGQKVEFLVSFYNNEISEKSEIFDDQFSVERPDGSNFTLKIRSTKLEDSAMYFCASSWGAREKLFFGSGTQLSVL.

The CDR3 nucleotides are TGTGCCAGCAGTTACTCCAGGGGAGATACGCAGTATTTT. Encoded protein: CASSYSRGDTQYF. The chain combines TRBV6-2 or TRBV6-3 with TRBJ2-3, with D maybe TRBD1 (6 bases). The CDR3 runs 13 residues. Deletions cut 0 bases from V and 5 bases from J, with 6 bases between. In germline, CDR1 is MNHEY, CDR2 SVGEGT.

The table lists this clonotype with a few counts. The rearrangement joins TRBV14 to TRBJ2-3; 8 bases match TRBD2. This CDR3 region has 14 residues. The trim removed 4 bases at V and 6 bases at J, leaving 6 bases unmatched. The germline CDR1 and CDR2 sequences are SGHDN and FVKESK. In nucleotides, the CDR3 is TGTGCCAGCAGCCGTAGCGGGATGAGTGATACGCAGTATTTT. Encoded protein: CASSRSGMSDTQYF.

This clonotype was observed at least ten times. This rearrangement joins TRBV6-6 to TRBJ2-7; 8 positions agree with TRBD1. Germline V gene data show CDR1 as MNHNY and CDR2 as SVGAGI (reference sequence). J gave up 4 bases and V 4 bases, and 9 bases lay outside the gene matches. The CDR3 spans 15 residues. CDR3 coding DNA: TGTGCCAGCAGTTCGCAAGGCCAGGGGGCGTACGAGCAGTACTTC. Amino acids: CASSSQGQGAYEQYF.

This clonotype was recorded at least ten times. The junction and the germline gene differ at one end; a read error may be behind it. V and J are TRBV12-3 or TRBV12-4 and TRBJ1-3; 8 bases are a match to TRBD1. The CDR3 loop spans 16 amino acids. CDR3 DNA sequence: TGTGCCACCTCCTCTGCACCGGGACAGGCTGGGAACACCATATATTTT. It specifies CATSSAPGQAGNTIYF.

This clonotype was counted at least ten times. The rearrangement links TRBV6-1 to TRBJ1-2; a possible D gene is TRBD1 (6 bases). This CDR3 has 14 amino acids. The germline gives CDR1 MNHNS, CDR2 SASEGT. V shed 8 bases and J shed 6 bases, with 19 bases lying between them. The CDR3 DNA follows: TGTGCCAGCGGGTTTGAGACAGGCGTTAATGGCTACACCTTC. Protein: CASGFETGVNGYTF.

This rearrangement joins TRBV30 to TRBJ1-1; D is unclear. CDR3 length equals 13 residues. Germline V gene data show CDR1 as GTSNPN and CDR2 as SVGIG (reference sequence). Trimming cost V 3 bases and J 1 base, with 9 bases left between them. Here the CDR3 DNA reads TGTGCCTGGAGCGATAATACGAACACTGAAGCTTTCTTT. This encodes CAWSDNTNTEAFF.

The V call is TRBV11-3, the J call TRBJ2-7, with a tentative D call TRBD2 (5 bases). V gave up 6 bases and J gave up 2 bases, with 14 bases separating them. Germline CDR1 reads SGHNT; CDR2 reads YENEEA. This CDR3 is 14 amino acids long. The CDR3 DNA sequence: TGTGCCAGCAGGCTAGCCCCGAATACCTACGAGCAGTACTTC. It codes for CASRLAPNTYEQYF.

The sample holds many counts of this clonotype. The chain joins TRBV12-2 to TRBJ2-2; the table names TRBD1, a call not compared with the DNA. TRBV12-2 is a pseudogene. This CDR3 is 16 amino acids long. CDR3 in DNA: TGTGCAAGTCGCTTGCCTGGGGCAGGGGGTCCCGGGGAGCTGTTTTTT. Protein: CASRLPGAGGPGELFF.

This clonotype occurred a few times. V gene TRBV3-1 combines with J gene TRBJ2-3; no clear D gene. The length of the CDR3 is 15 residues. Trimming took off 2 bases at V and 2 bases at J, with 11 bases between the two ends. Looked up from germline, CDR1 is LGHDT and CDR2 is YNNKEL (reference sequence). The CDR3 nucleotides are TGTGCCAGCAGCCAATTCGCTGACTTCACAGATACGCAGTATTTT. Its protein is CASSQFADFTDTQYF.

The chain carries TRBV6-2 or TRBV6-3 and TRBJ2-7; D is ambiguous. The CDR3 runs to 11 residues. V was pared by 3 bases and J by 7 bases, with 7 bases between. CDR1 is MNHEY and CDR2 is SVGEGT in the germline V gene. The CDR3 DNA is TGTGCCAGCAGTTATGGGCGTGAGCAGTACTTC. Residues: CASSYGREQYF.

This clonotype was counted many times. This sequence joins TRBV13 and TRBJ2-7; D unclear. V was clipped by 4 bases and J by 5 bases, with 6 bases between them. This CDR3 comprises 11 residues. Germline V lookup: CDR1 PRHDT, CDR2 FYEKMQ (reference sequence). This CDR3 reads CASSSANEQYF. The CDR3 DNA follows: TGTGCCAGCAGCTCCGCTAACGAGCAGTACTTC.

This chain connects TRBV5-1 to TRBJ1-2; D unclear. The CDR3 covers 13 residues. Deletions cut 0 bases from V and 4 bases from J, with 7 bases between. In germline, CDR1 is SGHRS, CDR2 YFSETQ. CDR3: CASSLDQSYGYTF. The CDR3, as DNA: TGCGCCAGCAGCTTGGATCAGAGCTATGGCTACACCTTC. The variable domain in full, completed from reference TRBV5-1 and TRBJ1-2, reads KAGVTQTPRYLIKTRGQQVTLSCSPISGHRSVSWYQQTPGQGLQFLFEYFSETQRNKGNFPGRFSGRQFSNSRSEMNVSTLELGDSALYLCASSLDQSYGYTFGSGTRLTVV.

This clonotype was seen only a few times. The rearrangement links TRBV7-8 to TRBJ2-3, with unresolved D. Trimming removed 1 base from V and 0 bases from J, with 11 bases in between. CDR3 length: 16 amino acids. Germline CDR1 SGHVS, CDR2 FQNEAQ. The CDR3 DNA reads TGTGCCAGCAGCTTAGGAAGAGGCCTTAGCACAGATACGCAGTATTTT. Translated, it gives CASSLGRGLSTDTQYF.

The sample holds a few counts of this clonotype. The chain is built from TRBV7-8 and TRBJ2-2; no clear D gene. Looked up from germline, CDR1 is SGHVS and CDR2 is FQNEAQ. The CDR3 is 13 amino acids. Trimming cost V 3 bases and J 6 bases, with 8 bases left between them. This chain's CDR3 is CASSFLVAGELFF. The CDR3 region has the DNA TGTGCCAGCAGCTTCCTTGTGGCCGGGGAGCTGTTTTTT. Full variable domain (remainder filled in from reference TRBV7-8 and TRBJ2-2): GAGVSQSPRYKVAKRGQDVALRCDPISGHVSLFWYQQALGQGPEFLTYFQNEAQLDKSGLPSDRFFAERPEGSVSTLKIQRTQQEDSAVYLCASSFLVAGELFFGEGSRLTVL.

This clonotype was counted between two and nine times. This chain joins TRBV29-1 and TRBJ1-1, with D possibly TRBD1 on 6 matching bases. Trimming left V 6 bases short and J 1 base short, with 12 bases between. The CDR3 extends over 13 amino acids. Germline V gene data show CDR1 as SQVTM and CDR2 as ANQGSEA. The CDR3, as DNA: TGCAGCGTCCGGGACACCCAGAACACTGAAGCTTTCTTT. This translates into CSVRDTQNTEAFF.

In this sample, this clonotype turned up a few times. The gene calls are TRBV9 and TRBJ2-3, with 10 bases fitting TRBD2. Germline V gene data show CDR1 as SGDLS and CDR2 as YYNGEE. The CDR3 contains 16 residues. Trimming at V came to 2 bases and at J to 0 bases, leaving 3 bases not matched to a gene. The CDR3 DNA reads as TGTGCCAGCAGCGTTACTAGCGGGACTAGCACAGATACGCAGTATTTT. Protein product: CASSVTSGTSTDTQYF.

This clonotype appeared many times. This chain links TRBV18 with TRBJ2-1; D is perhaps TRBD2 (6 bases). This CDR3 has 14 amino acids. V shed 3 bases and J shed 8 bases, with 14 bases lying between them. CDR1 is KGHSH, CDR2 LQKENI, per germline. The CDR3 DNA reads as TGTGCCAGCTCACCCCTCTGGGGGGACGATGAGCAGTTCTTC. It translates to CASSPLWGDDEQFF.

The V gene is TRBV3-1, the J gene TRBJ2-3; D call uncertain. The CDR3 spans 11 residues. Germline V gene data show CDR1 as LGHDT and CDR2 as YNNKEL (reference sequence). The germline V and J ends were trimmed by 2 bases and 4 bases, with 1 base remaining between them. Here the CDR3 reads CASSQSDTQYF. CDR3 bases: TGTGCCAGCAGCCAATCAGATACGCAGTATTTT.

This clonotype was detected ten times or more. The V gene is TRBV20-1, the J gene TRBJ1-4; tentatively, D is TRBD1 (5 bases). CDR1 is DFQATT, CDR2 SNEGSKA, per germline (reference sequence). The germline V and J ends were trimmed by 5 bases and 3 bases, with 13 bases remaining between them. The CDR3 has 14 amino acids. Here the CDR3 reads CSALTRASNEKLFF. For the CDR3, the DNA is TGCAGTGCTTTAACCAGGGCTTCTAATGAAAAACTGTTTTTT.